This is a list of T cell receptor beta chains from one sample in a study of shared clonotypes between healthy human individuals. Generated by immunoSEQ multiplex PCR, the TCRdb table keeps only in-frame clones and is missing some. The data show about 1.1 million clones, about 84% seen once. Input material: memory CD4+ T cells from PBMCs. The receptor source for this set is a man aged 18-30 years in good health. Some clones in this sample may be carry-over from other donors' samples. Each CDR3 is given with its conserved first and last residue. The D gene is left open where the match is weak. Rows give clone size only sometimes, using once, few, many, or a class for an expanded clone.

J: TRBJ2-1
V: TRBV18
size: once
D: TRBD2
DNA: TGTGCCAGCTCACCGGGACTAGCAGTTCAGGAGCAGTTCTTC
CDR3: CASSPGLAVQEQFF

J: TRBJ2-3
V: TRBV7-9
size: -
D: -
DNA: TGTGCCAGCAGCCAGGGGACGCGCCAGGATACGCAGTATTTT
CDR3: CASSQGTRQDTQYF

J: TRBJ1-1
V: TRBV5-4
size: -
D: -
DNA: TGTGCCAGCAGCTTGGCGGGGGGGAGCGGTGAAGCTTTCTTT
CDR3: CASSLAGGSGEAFF

J: TRBJ2-7
V: TRBV5-1
size: -
D: -
DNA: TGCGCCAGCAGCTCACACGGTTTAGGACTCGAGCAGTACTTC
CDR3: CASSSHGLGLEQYF

J: TRBJ2-7
V: TRBV11-3
size: -
D: -
DNA: TGTGCCAGCAGCCGCCCGACCCAGAGGCTTTTC
CDR3: CASSRPTQRLF

J: TRBJ1-1
V: TRBV5-6
size: -
D: -
DNA: TGTGCCAGCAGCTTGGGAGGTTGGGGGGACACTGAAGCTTTCTTT
CDR3: CASSLGGWGDTEAFF

J: TRBJ2-5
V: TRBV5-1
size: -
D: -
DNA: TGCGCCAGCAGACCTCAGGGAACGGAGACCCAGTACTTC
CDR3: CASRPQGTETQYF

J: TRBJ2-2
V: TRBV4-1
size: -
D: TRBD2
DNA: TGCGCCAGCAGCCAAGGGACTAGCGGGAGGGCCACCTCTTACGGGTACACCGGGGAGCTGTTTTTT
CDR3: CASSQGTSGRATSYGYTGELFF

J: TRBJ2-7
V: TRBV10-3
size: few
D: TRBD2
DNA: TGTGCCATCAGTGAGATAGCGGGAGGGTCCTACGAGCAGTACTTC
CDR3: CAISEIAGGSYEQYF

J: TRBJ1-1
V: TRBV5-1
size: few
D: -
DNA: TGCGCCAGCAGAGGTCTGGGAGGGACCACTGAAGCTTTCTTT
CDR3: CASRGLGGTTEAFF

J: TRBJ1-1
V: TRBV18
size: -
D: -
DNA: TGTGCCAGCTCACCTCTTTCAGGGCCCCTCATGAACACTGAAGCTTTCTTT
CDR3: CASSPLSGPLMNTEAFF

J: TRBJ2-5
V: TRBV29-1
size: -
D: TRBD1
DNA: TGCAGCGTAGACCAGGGGGCCGAGACCCAGTACTTC
CDR3: CSVDQGAETQYF

J: TRBJ1-3
V: TRBV5-1
size: -
D: -
DNA: TGCGCCAGCAGCTCCCAGGGTACTGGAAACACCATATATTTT
CDR3: CASSSQGTGNTIYF

J: TRBJ1-2
V: TRBV7-2
size: many
D: -
DNA: TGTGCCAGCAGCGGGTCTCTAATCTCTGGCTACACCTTC
CDR3: CASSGSLISGYTF

J: TRBJ1-3
V: TRBV30
size: -
D: -
DNA: TGTGCCTGTTGGAGACCAGCTGGAAACACCATATATTTT
CDR3: CACWRPAGNTIYF

J: TRBJ1-4
V: TRBV28
size: many
D: TRBD1
DNA: TGTGCCAGCAGTCGACCCCTCGGGGGGACAGGCCGGGCAACTAATGAAAAACTGTTTTTT
CDR3: CASSRPLGGTGRATNEKLFF

J: TRBJ1-5
V: TRBV28
size: -
D: -
DNA: TGTGCCAGCAGCTTCTGGGGGACACCTGTCCAGCATTTT
CDR3: CASSFWGTPVQHF

J: TRBJ2-5
V: TRBV28
size: -
D: TRBD1
DNA: TGTGCCAGCAACAGGGGAAACCAAGAGACCCAGTACTTC
CDR3: CASNRGNQETQYF

J: TRBJ2-7
V: TRBV30
size: -
D: -
DNA: TGTGCCTGGAGGACGGACTACGAGCAGTACTTC
CDR3: CAWRTDYEQYF

J: TRBJ1-1
V: TRBV7-2
size: many
D: -
DNA: TGTGCCAGCAGCCCAGGACAGCTTACCTTGGAAGCTTTCTTT
CDR3: CASSPGQLTLEAFF

J: TRBJ1-4
V: TRBV29-1
size: -
D: -
DNA: TGCAGCGTTGTGGCAACTAATGAAAAACTGTTTTTT
CDR3: CSVVATNEKLFF

J: TRBJ2-1
V: TRBV10-2
size: -
D: TRBD2
DNA: TGCGCCAGTACCGGGACTAGCGACAATGAGCAGTTCTTC
CDR3: CASTGTSDNEQFF

J: TRBJ1-1
V: TRBV20-1
size: few
D: -
DNA: TGCAGTGCTAGCATGGACACCAGGGGCTTCTTT
CDR3: CSASMDTRGFF

J: TRBJ1-5
V: TRBV19
size: -
D: -
DNA: TGTGCCAGTAGTGCGGACGGCAATCAGCCCCAGCATTTT
CDR3: CASSADGNQPQHF

J: TRBJ2-1
V: TRBV4-2
size: -
D: -
DNA: TGTGCCAGCAGCCAAGAGGGCTACGAGGCCTACAATGAGCAGTTCTTC
CDR3: CASSQEGYEAYNEQFF

J: TRBJ2-7
V: TRBV28
size: -
D: -
DNA: TGTGCCAGCACCTCAGGGGGGACACTTAACTACGAGCAGTACTTC
CDR3: CASTSGGTLNYEQYF

J: TRBJ2-1
V: TRBV21-1
size: once
D: -
DNA: TGTGCCAGCAGCAAAGCGGTCGGGTTAGCGGAGCCCTCCTACAATGAGCAGTTCTTC
CDR3: CASSKAVGLAEPSYNEQFF

J: TRBJ2-7
V: TRBV28
size: many
D: -
DNA: TGTGCCAGCAGGGGGACCCAATCCTACGAGCAGTACTTC
CDR3: CASRGTQSYEQYF

J: TRBJ1-3
V: TRBV7-7
size: few
D: -
DNA: TGTGCCAGCAGCAGCAGCTCTGGAAACACCATATATTTT
CDR3: CASSSSSGNTIYF

J: TRBJ1-2
V: TRBV15
size: few
D: TRBD1
DNA: TGTGCCACCAGCAGAGATTGGGGGACAGGGGGCTTCGCCTATGGCTACACCTTC
CDR3: CATSRDWGTGGFAYGYTF

J: TRBJ1-3
V: TRBV5-1
size: -
D: TRBD1
DNA: TGCGCCAGCAGCTTATATGCCAACAGGGGCTCTGGAAACACCATATATTTT
CDR3: CASSLYANRGSGNTIYF

J: TRBJ2-1
V: TRBV7-2
size: once
D: TRBD2
DNA: TGTGCCAGCAGCTTAGCGCGGTCTAGCGGGAGGAATGAGCAGTTCTTC
CDR3: CASSLARSSGRNEQFF

J: TRBJ2-2
V: TRBV6-5
size: few
D: -
DNA: TGTGCCAGCAGAGCGGCGACGGGAGTGGCCGGGGAGCTGTTTTTT
CDR3: CASRAATGVAGELFF

J: TRBJ2-3
V: TRBV18
size: -
D: TRBD1
DNA: TGTGCCAGCTCCCCCTCCAGACAGGGTCGGGCAGATACGCAGTATTTT
CDR3: CASSPSRQGRADTQYF

J: TRBJ2-7
V: TRBV9
size: -
D: -
DNA: TGTGCCAGCAGCGTAGGGCCAGCGGGCTACGAGCAGTACTTC
CDR3: CASSVGPAGYEQYF

J: TRBJ2-3
V: TRBV7-2
size: -
D: -
DNA: TGTGCCAGCAGCAGATTTAGCACAGATACGCAGTATTTT
CDR3: CASSRFSTDTQYF

J: TRBJ2-7
V: TRBV28
size: -
D: -
DNA: TGTGCCAGCATAAGGGCCGGGACCGGTAACTACGAGCAGTACTTC
CDR3: CASIRAGTGNYEQYF

J: TRBJ2-5
V: TRBV29-1
size: -
D: TRBD1
DNA: TGCAGCGGGTACCAGGGGGCGGAGACCCAGTACTTC
CDR3: CSGYQGAETQYF

J: TRBJ2-1
V: TRBV2
size: -
D: TRBD2
DNA: TGTGCCAGCAGTGAAGCGTTACTAGCGGGAGGGTCCTACAATGAGCAGTTCTTC
CDR3: CASSEALLAGGSYNEQFF

J: TRBJ2-3
V: TRBV5-1
size: many
D: TRBD2
DNA: TGCGCCAGCAGCTCGGGACTAGCGGGAAGATCAGATACGCAGTATTTT
CDR3: CASSSGLAGRSDTQYF

J: TRBJ2-5
V: TRBV5-1
size: -
D: -
DNA: TGCGCCAGCAGTTTAGGGATCCTAAAAGAGACCCAGTACTTC
CDR3: CASSLGILKETQYF

J: TRBJ2-5
V: TRBV5-1
size: -
D: TRBD2
DNA: TGCGCCAGCAGCTTTAGGCTAGCGGGCGCCCGAGAGACCCAGTACTTC
CDR3: CASSFRLAGARETQYF

J: TRBJ2-2
V: TRBV9
size: -
D: -
DNA: TGTGCCAGCGGCCAGACGAACACCGGGGAGCTGTTTTTT
CDR3: CASGQTNTGELFF

J: TRBJ2-3
V: TRBV15
size: few
D: -
DNA: TGTGCCACCAGCAGAGATCGAGGCAGGTTTACAGATACGCAGTATTTT
CDR3: CATSRDRGRFTDTQYF

J: TRBJ2-1
V: TRBV9
size: -
D: -
DNA: TGTGCCAGCAGCGTAGTTGGTGTTGGCGATGAGCAGTTCTTC
CDR3: CASSVVGVGDEQFF

J: TRBJ2-7
V: TRBV28
size: -
D: TRBD2
DNA: TGTGCCAGCACCTTAGGCGCGCTAGCGGGAGACGAGCAGTACTTC
CDR3: CASTLGALAGDEQYF

J: TRBJ2-5
V: TRBV4-1
size: -
D: TRBD2
DNA: TGCGCCAGCAGCCAAGATCTCCTAGCGGGATCAGAGACCCAGTACTTC
CDR3: CASSQDLLAGSETQYF

J: TRBJ2-7
V: TRBV30
size: -
D: -
DNA: TGTGCCTGGAGTGTACAAGTCGGCGAGCAGTACTTC
CDR3: CAWSVQVGEQYF

J: TRBJ2-7
V: TRBV6-1
size: -
D: -
DNA: TGTGCCAGCAGTGTACAGGGTGCCAGCTCCTACGAGCAGTACTTC
CDR3: CASSVQGASSYEQYF

J: TRBJ2-5
V: TRBV25-1
size: -
D: -
DNA: TGTGCCAGCAGCCCCTTTCAGGGACCCTCGTACCAAGAGACCCAGTACTTC
CDR3: CASSPFQGPSYQETQYF

J: TRBJ2-5
V: TRBV6-5
size: many
D: -
DNA: TGTGCCAGCAGCCTCCGAAGGGGAGAGACCCAGTACTTC
CDR3: CASSLRRGETQYF

J: TRBJ2-5
V: TRBV5-6
size: -
D: TRBD2
DNA: TGTGCCAGCAGCCCGGCGGGGGGGCAAGAGACCCAGTACTTC
CDR3: CASSPAGGQETQYF

J: TRBJ2-4
V: TRBV5-5
size: -
D: -
DNA: TGTGCCAGCAGCCCCCTTCAAGGGGTCATTCAGTACTTC
CDR3: CASSPLQGVIQYF

J: TRBJ1-5
V: TRBV2
size: -
D: TRBD1
DNA: TGTGCCAGCAGTCGACAGGGCATGGAGAGGCCCCAGCATTTT
CDR3: CASSRQGMERPQHF

J: TRBJ2-2
V: TRBV7-2
size: -
D: -
DNA: TGTGCCAGCAGCTTCGCCCAGGGGTTAATCGGGGAGCTGTTTTTT
CDR3: CASSFAQGLIGELFF

J: TRBJ2-7
V: TRBV7-9
size: -
D: TRBD2
DNA: TGTGCCAGCAGCCCAATCCTGGGACTAGCACAATACGAGCAGTACTTC
CDR3: CASSPILGLAQYEQYF

J: TRBJ2-7
V: TRBV25-1
size: once
D: -
DNA: TGTGCCAGCAGGGGGAGCTCCTACGAGCAGTACTTC
CDR3: CASRGSSYEQYF